These 17 T cell receptor beta chains were all obtained from the same sample, sequenced in a study of OX40 agonist ivuxolimab in advanced cancers. Sequencing was performed with immunoSEQ multiplex PCR; in TCRdb, only in-frame clones are kept and a portion is missing. The table records more than 75,000 clones, 87% of them present only once. Source: CD4+ or CD8+ T cells sorted from blood, taken in a trial of the OX40 agonist ivuxolimab. Receptors originate from an adult with an advanced solid tumor such as melanoma, head and neck, liver or kidney cancer.

The rearrangement joins TRBV7-9 to TRBJ1-1; 9 nucleotides line up with TRBD1. CDR3 length: 15 amino acids. The V gene end was trimmed by 6 bases and the J gene end by 3 bases; junction bases not matched to a gene: 8. Looked up from germline, CDR1 is SEHNR and CDR2 is FQNEAQ (reference sequence). The CDR3 sequence: CASRSRDRVYTEAFF. The CDR3 DNA reads as TGTGCCAGCAGAAGCCGGGACAGGGTTTACACTGAAGCTTTCTTT. Complete variable domain (other parts from reference TRBV7-9 and TRBJ1-1): DTGVSQNPRHKITKRGQNVTFRCDPISEHNRLYWYRQTLGQGPEFLTYFQNEAQLEKSRLLSDRFSAERPKGSFSTLEIQRTEQGDSAMYLCASRSRDRVYTEAFFGQGTRLTVV.

The rearrangement uses TRBV5-1 and TRBJ2-2; D not certain. Germline-derived CDR1 and CDR2 are SGHRS and YFSETQ. The V and J ends lost 0 bases and 6 bases respectively, with 6 bases between them. The CDR3 sequence is 13 residues long. CDR3 DNA: TGCGCCAGCAGCTTGGGGGCGTCCGGGGAGCTGTTTTTT. It codes for CASSLGASGELFF.

The V and J genes are TRBV27 and TRBJ2-5, with 9 bases matching TRBD1. The length of the CDR3 is 15 residues. The germline gives CDR1 MNHEY, CDR2 SMNVEV (reference sequence). With 0 bases clipped from V and 5 bases from J, the junction kept 4 bases outside the gene matches. DNA of the CDR3: TGTGCCAGCAGTTTATCGCGCGGACAGGGGGAGACCCAGTACTTC. It codes for CASSLSRGQGETQYF.

The chain recombines TRBV2 with TRBJ2-1, with 8 bases identical to TRBD2. V lost 7 bases and J lost 4; bases outside the gene matches: 6. Germline V gives CDR1 SNHLY, CDR2 FYNNEI. The CDR3 runs 14 residues. Here the CDR3 reads CASKSGGTYNEQFF. CDR3 in DNA: TGTGCCAGCAAGAGCGGGGGAACATACAATGAGCAGTTCTTC. Filled out from reference TRBV2 and TRBJ2-1, the complete variable domain reads EPEVTQTPSHQVTQMGQEVILRCVPISNHLYFYWYRQILGQKVEFLVSFYNNEISEKSEIFDDQFSVERPDGSNFTLKIRSTKLEDSAMYFCASKSGGTYNEQFFGPGTRLTVL.

A note on this clone: Other DNA sequences from this sample encode an identical CDR3 as well. The chain employs TRBV5-1 and TRBJ1-1; D unresolved. V was cut by 0 bases and J by 1 base, with 7 bases left in between. The CDR3 extends over 14 amino acids. Germline assignment: CDR1 SGHRS and CDR2 YFSETQ. CDR3 sequence: CASSLANTNTEAFF. CDR3 sequence (DNA): TGCGCCAGCAGCTTGGCCAACACGAACACTGAAGCTTTCTTT. Full variable domain (missing parts from reference TRBV5-1 and TRBJ1-1): KAGVTQTPRYLIKTRGQQVTLSCSPISGHRSVSWYQQTPGQGLQFLFEYFSETQRNKGNFPGRFSGRQFSNSRSEMNVSTLELGDSALYLCASSLANTNTEAFFGQGTRLTVV.

The CDR3 DNA follows: TGTGCCAGCAGCTTCCGGTCACAGGGTTTAACCCAGTACTTC. Translation gives CASSFRSQGLTQYF. The rearrangement links TRBV7-2 to TRBJ2-5, with D tentatively TRBD1 (6 bases). Germline V CDR1 and CDR2: SGHTA, FQGNSA. This CDR3 is built from 14 residues. The V and J ends lost 3 bases and 8 bases respectively, with 16 bases between them. Based on the CDR3 plus reference TRBV7-2 and TRBJ2-5, the full variable domain is GAGVSQSPSNKVTEKGKDVELRCDPISGHTALYWYRQSLGQGLEFLIYFQGNSAPDKSGLPSDRFSAERTGGSVSTLTIQRTQQEDSAVYLCASSFRSQGLTQYFGPGTRLLVL.

The chain couples TRBV30 to TRBJ1-3, with TRBD1 as a possible D gene (5 bases). V dropped 0 bases and J dropped 4 bases, with 16 bases sitting between them. Looked up from germline, CDR1 is GTSNPN and CDR2 is SVGIG (reference sequence). The CDR3 runs to 16 residues. CDR3 amino acids: CAWSVRLQVQGNTIYF. CDR3 DNA: TGTGCCTGGAGTGTACGGCTACAGGTACAGGGAAACACCATATATTTT.

The count of this clone is one. The V call is TRBV14, the J call TRBJ2-1, with D unresolved. The germline V gene encodes CDR1 SGHDN and CDR2 FVKESK. This CDR3 contains 13 residues. Trimming took 2 bases from V and 6 from J, leaving 8 bases between them. CDR3 DNA sequence: TGTGCCAGCAGCCAATTCAGAACCAATGAGCAGTTCTTC. It translates to CASSQFRTNEQFF.

Only one count was recorded for this clone. The chain combines TRBV5-5 with TRBJ1-1; D remains unclear. CDR3 length: 14 amino acids. Germline V gives CDR1 SGHKS, CDR2 YYEKEE (reference sequence). The V and J ends lost 4 bases and 0 bases respectively, with 10 bases between them. The CDR3, as DNA: TGTGCCAGCAGCCCGACAACCTTGAACACTGAAGCTTTCTTT. It encodes CASSPTTLNTEAFF.

The rearrangement joins TRBV11-2 to TRBJ2-7; a weak D match, TRBD2 (6 bases). Germline lookup yields CDR1 SGHAT and CDR2 FQNNGV. V lost 0 bases and J 11 bases, leaving 11 bases between the germline ends. This CDR3 region has 12 residues. CDR3 nucleotide sequence: TGTGCCAGCAGCTTAGAACGGTGGAGGGAGTACTTC. The encoded protein is CASSLERWREYF.

In this sample, this clone turned up once. This chain's CDR3 is CASNYRDRGYEQYF. The CDR3 DNA follows: TGTGCCAGCAACTACAGGGACAGGGGTTACGAGCAGTACTTC. The rearrangement links TRBV6-5 to TRBJ2-7, with 10 positions matching TRBD1. CDR1 is MNHEY, CDR2 SVGAGI, per germline. This CDR3 spans 14 amino acids. J was trimmed by 4 bases and V by 7 bases; bases with no gene match: 7.

CDR3 bases: TGTGCCATCAGTGGGACTACAACCCCCTCCAATGAGCAGTTCTTC. Protein sequence: CAISGTTTPSNEQFF. The chain couples TRBV10-3 to TRBJ2-1; a possible D gene is TRBD2 (6 bases). The V gene's germline CDR1 is ENHRY and CDR2 SYGVKD. This CDR3 is built from 15 residues. V was cut by 4 bases and J by 6 bases, with 16 bases left in between.

The CDR3 nucleotides read TGTGCCAGCAGCTCGGGACCCAATGAAAAACTGTTTTTT. Residues: CASSSGPNEKLFF. The chain uses TRBV7-3 and TRBJ1-4, with D possibly TRBD1 on 5 matching bases. Per germline, CDR1 SGHTA and CDR2 FQGTGA. V dropped 4 bases and J dropped 5 bases, with 8 bases sitting between them. The CDR3 totals 13 residues.

The chain links TRBV7-9 to TRBJ1-1, with 10 bases that match TRBD1. With 6 bases clipped from V and 1 base from J, the junction kept 2 bases outside the gene matches. This CDR3 region has 14 residues. CDR1 is SEHNR, CDR2 FQNEAQ, per germline (reference sequence). Here the CDR3 reads CASRGTGANTEAFF. CDR3 bases: TGTGCCAGCAGGGGGACAGGGGCGAACACTGAAGCTTTCTTT.

The rearrangement joins TRBV9 to TRBJ1-1; the D gene is possibly TRBD1 (5 bases). The V and J ends lost 3 bases and 7 bases respectively, with 13 bases between them. This CDR3 is built from 13 residues. CDR1 is SGDLS and CDR2 is YYNGEE in the germline V gene. CDR3 amino acids: CASSATFQGEAFF. The CDR3 bases are TGTGCCAGCAGCGCCACGTTCCAGGGTGAAGCTTTCTTT.

The V gene is TRBV7-9, the J gene TRBJ2-5; 7 nucleotides agree with TRBD2. The CDR3 consists of 13 residues. Germline-derived CDR1 and CDR2 are SEHNR and FQNEAQ (reference sequence). V lost 5 bases, J lost 4 bases, and 4 bases stayed unmatched. The CDR3 here is CASSRSGGETQYF. DNA of the CDR3: TGTGCCAGCAGCCGATCGGGGGGAGAGACCCAGTACTTC.

The gene calls are TRBV5-6 and TRBJ2-2; 13 nucleotides line up with TRBD2. Unmatched junction bases numbered 9, after V lost 5 bases and J lost 5 bases. Germline V gene data show CDR1 as SGHDT and CDR2 as YYEEEE. The CDR3 length is 17 residues. As DNA, the CDR3 is TGTGCCAGCAGGTTTGGACTAGCGGGAGCGGCAACCGGGGAGCTGTTTTTT. It encodes CASRFGLAGAATGELFF.